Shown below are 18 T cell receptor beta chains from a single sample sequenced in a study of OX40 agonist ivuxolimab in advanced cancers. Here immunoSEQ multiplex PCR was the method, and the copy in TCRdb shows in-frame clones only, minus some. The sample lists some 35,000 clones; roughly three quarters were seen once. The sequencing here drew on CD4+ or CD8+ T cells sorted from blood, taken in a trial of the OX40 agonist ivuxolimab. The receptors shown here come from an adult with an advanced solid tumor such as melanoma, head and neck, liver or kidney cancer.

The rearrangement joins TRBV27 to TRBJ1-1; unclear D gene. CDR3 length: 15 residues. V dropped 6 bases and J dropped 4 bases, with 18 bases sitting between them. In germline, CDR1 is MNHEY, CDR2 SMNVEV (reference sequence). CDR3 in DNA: TGTGCCAGCAGGACCTTAAGCCCTTTGGGCACTGAAGCTTTCTTT. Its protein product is CASRTLSPLGTEAFF.

The CDR3 DNA reads as TGCGCCAGCAGCCAAGGCCCGCCAGAGACCCAGTACTTC. Protein product: CASSQGPPETQYF. The chain carries TRBV4-1 and TRBJ2-5, with D uncertain. V was trimmed by 1 base and J by 4 bases, leaving 7 bases between them. The CDR3 extends over 13 amino acids. CDR1 and CDR2 (germline): MGHRA, YSYEKL.

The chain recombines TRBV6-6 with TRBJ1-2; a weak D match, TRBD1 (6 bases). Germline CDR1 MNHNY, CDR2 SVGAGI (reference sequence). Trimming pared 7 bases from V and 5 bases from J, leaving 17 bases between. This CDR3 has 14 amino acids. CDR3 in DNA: TGTGCCAGCACCAAAGGGGGACAAACTTATGGCTACACCTTC. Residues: CASTKGGQTYGYTF.

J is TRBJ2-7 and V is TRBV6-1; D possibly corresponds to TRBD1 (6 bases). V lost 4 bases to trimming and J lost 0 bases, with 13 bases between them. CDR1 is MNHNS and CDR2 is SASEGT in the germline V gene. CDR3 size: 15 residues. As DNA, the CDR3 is TGTGCCAGCAGTGTGGGGCAGGGGAGCTCCTACGAGCAGTACTTC. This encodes CASSVGQGSSYEQYF.

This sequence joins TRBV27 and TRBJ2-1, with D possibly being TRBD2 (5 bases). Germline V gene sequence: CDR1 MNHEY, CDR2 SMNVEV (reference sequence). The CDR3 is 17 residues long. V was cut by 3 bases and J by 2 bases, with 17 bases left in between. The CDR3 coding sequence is TGTGCCAGCAGTTTTCGGGCCTTCGGGAACCCCTACAATGAGCAGTTCTTC. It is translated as CASSFRAFGNPYNEQFF.

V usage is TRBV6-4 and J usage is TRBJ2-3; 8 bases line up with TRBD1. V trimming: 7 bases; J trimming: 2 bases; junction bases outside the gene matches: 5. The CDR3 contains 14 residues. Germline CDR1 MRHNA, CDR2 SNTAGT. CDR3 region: CASKPGQATDTQYF. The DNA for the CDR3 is TGTGCCAGCAAGCCGGGACAGGCCACAGATACGCAGTATTTT.

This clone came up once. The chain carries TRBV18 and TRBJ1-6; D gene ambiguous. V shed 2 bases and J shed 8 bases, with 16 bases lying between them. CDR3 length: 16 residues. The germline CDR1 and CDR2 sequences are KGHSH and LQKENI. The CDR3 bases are TGTGCCAGCTCACCAGGAGCCAGGACCTTGGATTCACCCCTCCACTTT. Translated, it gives CASSPGARTLDSPLHF. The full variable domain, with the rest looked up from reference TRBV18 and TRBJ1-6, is NAGVMQNPRHLVRRRGQEARLRCSPMKGHSHVYWYRQLPEEGLKFMVYLQKENIIDESGMPKERFSAEFPKEGPSILRIQQVVRGDSAAYFCASSPGARTLDSPLHFGNGTRLTVT.

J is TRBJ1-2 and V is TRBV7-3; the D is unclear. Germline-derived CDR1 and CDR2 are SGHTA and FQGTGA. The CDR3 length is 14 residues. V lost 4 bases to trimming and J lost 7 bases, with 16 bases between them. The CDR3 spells CASSSDTLGGGYTF. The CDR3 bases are TGTGCCAGCAGCTCAGACACCCTCGGAGGTGGCTACACCTTC.

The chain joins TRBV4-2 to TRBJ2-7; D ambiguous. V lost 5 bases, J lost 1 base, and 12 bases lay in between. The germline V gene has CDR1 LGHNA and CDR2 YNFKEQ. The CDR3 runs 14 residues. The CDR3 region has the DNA TGTGCCAGCAGCTTGTACAGCCGATCCTACGAGCAGTACTTC. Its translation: CASSLYSRSYEQYF.

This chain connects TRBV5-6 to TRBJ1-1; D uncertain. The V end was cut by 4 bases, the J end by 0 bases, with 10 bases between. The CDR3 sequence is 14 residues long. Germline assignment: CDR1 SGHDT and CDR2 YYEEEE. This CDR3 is CASSLFVMNTEAFF. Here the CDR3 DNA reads TGTGCCAGCAGCCTTTTTGTCATGAACACTGAAGCTTTCTTT.

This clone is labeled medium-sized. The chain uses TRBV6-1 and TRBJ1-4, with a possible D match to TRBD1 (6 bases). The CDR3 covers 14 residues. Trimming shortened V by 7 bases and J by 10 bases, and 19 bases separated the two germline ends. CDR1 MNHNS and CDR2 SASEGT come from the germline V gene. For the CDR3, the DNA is TGTGCCAGCATCGAGAGGGGGGCGAGCAGAAAACTGTTTTTT. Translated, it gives CASIERGASRKLFF.

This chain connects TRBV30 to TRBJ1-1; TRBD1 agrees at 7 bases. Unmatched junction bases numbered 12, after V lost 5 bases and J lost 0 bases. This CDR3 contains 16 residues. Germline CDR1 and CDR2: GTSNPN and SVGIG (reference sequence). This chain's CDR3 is CAWDREWIDLNTEAFF. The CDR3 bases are TGTGCCTGGGACAGGGAATGGATCGATCTGAACACTGAAGCTTTCTTT.

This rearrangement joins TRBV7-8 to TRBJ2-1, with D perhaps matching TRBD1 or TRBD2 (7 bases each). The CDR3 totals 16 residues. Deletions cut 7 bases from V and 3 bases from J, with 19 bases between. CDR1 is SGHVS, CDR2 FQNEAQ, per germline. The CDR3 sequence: CASTPGRDSLYNEQFF. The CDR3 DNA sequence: TGTGCCAGCACCCCGGGGAGGGACAGCCTCTACAATGAGCAGTTCTTC. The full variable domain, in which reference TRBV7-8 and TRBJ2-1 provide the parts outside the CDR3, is GAGVSQSPRYKVAKRGQDVALRCDPISGHVSLFWYQQALGQGPEFLTYFQNEAQLDKSGLPSDRFFAERPEGSVSTLKIQRTQQEDSAVYLCASTPGRDSLYNEQFFGPGTRLTVL.

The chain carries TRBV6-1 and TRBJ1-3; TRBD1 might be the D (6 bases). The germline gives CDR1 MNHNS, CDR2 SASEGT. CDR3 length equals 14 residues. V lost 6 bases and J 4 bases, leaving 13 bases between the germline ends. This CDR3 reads CASRYPGQGNTIYF. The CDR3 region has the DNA TGTGCCAGCAGGTATCCGGGACAAGGAAACACCATATATTTT.

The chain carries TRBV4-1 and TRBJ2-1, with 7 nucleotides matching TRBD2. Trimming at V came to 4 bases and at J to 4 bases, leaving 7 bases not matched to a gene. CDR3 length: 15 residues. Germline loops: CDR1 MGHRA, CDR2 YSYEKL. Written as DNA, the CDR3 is TGCGCCAGCAGCCGCGGGGGAGGGGCTTACAATGAGCAGTTCTTC. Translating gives CASSRGGGAYNEQFF.

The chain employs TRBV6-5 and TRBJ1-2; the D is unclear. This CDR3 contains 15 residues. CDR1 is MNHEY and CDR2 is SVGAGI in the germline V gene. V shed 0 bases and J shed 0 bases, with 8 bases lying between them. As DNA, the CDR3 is TGTGCCAGCAGTTACTCTGGGGTGACTAACTATGGCTACACCTTC. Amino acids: CASSYSGVTNYGYTF.

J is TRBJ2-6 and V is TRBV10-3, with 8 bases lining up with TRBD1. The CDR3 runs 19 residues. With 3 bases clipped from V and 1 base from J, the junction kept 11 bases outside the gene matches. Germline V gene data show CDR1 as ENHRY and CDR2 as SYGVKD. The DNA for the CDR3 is TGTGCCATCAGTGAATCAGGGACAGGAGTACTTTCTGGGGCCAACGTCCTGACTTTC. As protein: CAISESGTGVLSGANVLTF.

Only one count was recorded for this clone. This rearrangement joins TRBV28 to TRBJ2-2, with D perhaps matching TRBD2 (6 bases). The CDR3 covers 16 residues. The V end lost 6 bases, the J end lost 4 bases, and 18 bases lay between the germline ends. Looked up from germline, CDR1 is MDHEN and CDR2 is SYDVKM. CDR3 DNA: TGTGCCAGCAGCGAACCCAGGAGGCGGGGCACCGGGGAGCTGTTTTTT. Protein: CASSEPRRRGTGELFF.